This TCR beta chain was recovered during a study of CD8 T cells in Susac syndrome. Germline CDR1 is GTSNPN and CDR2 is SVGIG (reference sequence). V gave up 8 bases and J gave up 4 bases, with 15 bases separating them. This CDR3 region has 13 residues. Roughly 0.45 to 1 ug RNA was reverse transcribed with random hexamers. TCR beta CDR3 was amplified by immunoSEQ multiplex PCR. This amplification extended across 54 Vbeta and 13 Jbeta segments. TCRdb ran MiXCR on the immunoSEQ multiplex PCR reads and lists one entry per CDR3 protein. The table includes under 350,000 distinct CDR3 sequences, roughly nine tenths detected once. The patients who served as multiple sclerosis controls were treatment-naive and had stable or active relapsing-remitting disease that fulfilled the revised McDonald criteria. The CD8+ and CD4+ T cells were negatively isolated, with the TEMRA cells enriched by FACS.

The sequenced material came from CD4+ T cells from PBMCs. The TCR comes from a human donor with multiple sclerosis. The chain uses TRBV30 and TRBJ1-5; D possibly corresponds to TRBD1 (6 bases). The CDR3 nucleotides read TGTGCCAGCCGGGACAAAGAGAATCAGCCCCAGCATTTT. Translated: CASRDKENQPQHF. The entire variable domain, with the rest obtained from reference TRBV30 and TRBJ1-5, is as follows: SQTIHQWPATLVQPVGSPLSLECTVEGTSNPNLYWYRQAAGRGLQLLFYSVGIGQISSEVPQNLSASRPQDRQFILSSKKLLLSDSGFYLCASRDKENQPQHFGDGTRLSIL.